A single sample is the source of the 21 T cell receptor beta chains below, sequenced in a study of beta chain features in type 1 diabetes. Sequenced material consisted of expressed TCRB transcripts (all of the isolated RNA was reverse transcribed). Data came from immunoSEQ multiplex PCR; TCRdb stores just in-frame clones and leaves some out. This sample has over 300,000 clones, with under 8.5% found just once. The sequenced sample consisted of central memory CD4+ T cells from blood. All receptors derive from a woman aged 18-30 years in good health.

The chain recombines TRBV2 with TRBJ2-1; weak D call: TRBD2 (5 bases). Germline assignment: CDR1 SNHLY and CDR2 FYNNEI. The V end lost 7 bases, the J end lost 7 bases, and 20 bases lay between the germline ends. This CDR3 contains 15 residues. CDR3 residues: CASKLDPTGLNEQFF. Written as DNA, the CDR3 is TGTGCCAGCAAACTAGACCCCACGGGCCTAAATGAGCAGTTCTTC.

There are a few counts of this clone. This chain links TRBV5-1 with TRBJ2-1; 9 bases are a match to TRBD1. With V trimmed by 1 base and J by 5 bases, 7 bases remained unmatched. The CDR3 sequence is 16 residues long. Germline CDR1 SGHRS, CDR2 YFSETQ. CDR3 sequence: CASSLSGTGLHNEQFF. DNA for the CDR3: TGCGCCAGCAGCTTGTCCGGGACAGGGCTTCACAATGAGCAGTTCTTC.

This clone was recorded many times. CDR3 DNA sequence: TGTGCCAGCAGCGGAACTGGGGCCAACGTCCTGACTTTC. Translation gives CASSGTGANVLTF. The chain has TRBV7-2 and TRBJ2-6; D uncertain. Germline loops: CDR1 SGHTA, CDR2 FQGNSA. The CDR3 has 13 amino acids. Deletions cut 5 bases from V and 2 bases from J, with 4 bases between.

This rearrangement joins TRBV18 to TRBJ2-7; 9 bases fit TRBD1. The CDR3 has 14 residues. Losses at the gene ends were 2 bases for V and 3 bases for J; bases not matched to a gene: 2. Germline lookup yields CDR1 KGHSH and CDR2 LQKENI. As DNA, the CDR3 is TGTGCCAGCTCACCAGAGACAGGGGGCTACGAGCAGTACTTC. It is translated as CASSPETGGYEQYF.

This clone has only a few counts. The rearrangement links TRBV6-1 to TRBJ1-4; no clear D. The CDR3 sequence is 11 residues long. Germline-derived CDR1 and CDR2 are MNHNS and SASEGT. Between the trimmed V and J ends, which lost 7 bases and 5 bases, there was a span of 5 bases. CDR3 nucleotides: TGTGCCAGCATGGGGAATGAAAAACTGTTTTTT. This translates into CASMGNEKLFF.

This chain joins TRBV2 and TRBJ1-2; tentative D call: TRBD1 (6 bases). The V end lost 1 base, the J end lost 7 bases, and 10 bases lay between the germline ends. The length of the CDR3 is 13 residues. CDR1 and CDR2 from the germline V gene are SNHLY and FYNNEI. The CDR3 is CASSEEDSTGYTF. Here the CDR3 DNA reads TGTGCCAGCAGTGAAGAGGACAGTACTGGCTACACCTTC.

This clone was counted many times. This sequence joins TRBV7-2 and TRBJ2-7; 7 nucleotides match TRBD1. This CDR3 is 14 amino acids long. V gave up 5 bases and J gave up 4 bases; unmatched junction bases: 8. Germline values: CDR1 SGHTA, CDR2 FQGNSA. The CDR3 sequence: CASSTRQGSYEQYF. In DNA form, the CDR3 reads TGTGCCAGCAGCACCCGACAGGGTTCGTACGAGCAGTACTTC.

This clone was detected ten times or more. The chain carries TRBV28 and TRBJ1-2; D perhaps matches TRBD1 (5 bases). Germline values: CDR1 MDHEN, CDR2 SYDVKM. V was clipped by 5 bases and J by 7 bases, with 20 bases between them. The CDR3 spans 15 residues. The CDR3 is CASSNHGAPYRGYTF. In DNA form, the CDR3 reads TGTGCCAGCAGTAACCACGGGGCGCCGTATCGTGGCTACACCTTC.

The chain uses TRBV6-5 and TRBJ2-5; no reliable D call. Germline V CDR1 and CDR2: MNHEY, SVGAGI. This CDR3 comprises 13 residues. Trimming took off 5 bases at V and 7 bases at J, with 14 bases between the two ends. DNA of the CDR3: TGTGCCAGCAGTCCTTCAAATGAGTGGACCCAGTACTTC. Its translation: CASSPSNEWTQYF.

In this sample, this clone turned up a few times. This rearrangement joins TRBV5-1 to TRBJ2-2; D remains ambiguous. The ends were cut back, 2 bases at V and 3 bases at J, with 2 bases in the middle. Per germline, CDR1 SGHRS and CDR2 YFSETQ. The CDR3 totals 12 residues. The CDR3 protein is CASSFYTGELFF. The CDR3 nucleotides are TGCGCCAGCAGCTTTTACACCGGGGAGCTGTTTTTT.

A few counts support this clone. The chain recombines TRBV7-8 with TRBJ2-1; D unclear. The V gene's germline CDR1 is SGHVS and CDR2 FQNEAQ. V was cut by 3 bases and J by 6 bases, with 9 bases left in between. This CDR3 contains 13 residues. The CDR3 spells CASSFERSNEQFF. The CDR3 DNA reads as TGTGCCAGCAGCTTTGAGCGAAGCAATGAGCAGTTCTTC.

This clone occurred a few times. The gene calls are TRBV4-2 and TRBJ1-5, with D uncertain. This CDR3 comprises 15 residues. V dropped 1 base and J dropped 0 bases, with 7 bases sitting between them. CDR1 and CDR2 (germline): LGHNA, YNFKEQ. The CDR3 sequence: CASSQGPYSNQPQHF. CDR3 bases: TGTGCCAGCAGCCAAGGCCCCTATAGCAATCAGCCCCAGCATTTT.

This clone was seen more than once but under ten times. The chain has TRBV6-1 and TRBJ2-1; 13 positions match TRBD2. Germline CDR1 and CDR2: MNHNS and SASEGT. The CDR3 extends over 14 amino acids. Losses at the gene ends were 5 bases for V and 10 bases for J; bases not matched to a gene: 5. The chain's CDR3 is CASSRGLAGFEQFF. The CDR3 region has the DNA TGTGCCAGCAGTCGGGGACTAGCGGGATTCGAGCAGTTCTTC.

Points on this clone: One base away lies a much larger clone, so this may be a sequencing read error. Distinct nucleotide sequences in the sample also encode this CDR3. The V and J genes are TRBV21-1 and TRBJ2-1; the table's D gene call, TRBD2, was not cross checked with the DNA. TRBV21-1 is marked as a pseudogene. This CDR3 has 16 residues. The CDR3 sequence: CASSKGRGRADSEQFF. Here the CDR3 DNA reads TGTGCCAGCAGCAAAGGGCGCGGGAGGGCCGACAGTGAGCAGTTCTTC.

V and J are TRBV7-9 and TRBJ2-7; D remains unclear. The CDR3 length is 12 residues. Trimming cost V 4 bases and J 2 bases, with 6 bases left between them. Germline V CDR1 and CDR2: SEHNR, FQNEAQ (reference sequence). The CDR3 here is CASSSGPYEQYF. For the CDR3, the DNA is TGTGCCAGCAGCTCCGGGCCCTACGAGCAGTACTTC.

This clone was found a few times. The chain is built from TRBV11-2 and TRBJ2-5; D not certain. This CDR3 comprises 13 residues. V was trimmed by 0 bases and J by 2 bases, leaving 4 bases between them. Germline assignment: CDR1 SGHAT and CDR2 FQNNGV. CDR3 sequence: CASSLDTQETQYF. CDR3 DNA sequence: TGTGCCAGCAGCTTAGATACACAAGAGACCCAGTACTTC.

The chain employs TRBV9 and TRBJ2-1; D perhaps matches TRBD1 (6 bases). CDR1 and CDR2 from the germline V gene are SGDLS and YYNGEE. The CDR3 consists of 15 residues. Trimming removed 4 bases at V and 0 bases at J, with 11 bases between. The CDR3 is CASSPGQFSYNEQFF. The CDR3 DNA reads as TGTGCCAGCAGCCCCGGACAGTTCTCCTACAATGAGCAGTTCTTC.

This chain links TRBV18 with TRBJ1-1, with D perhaps TRBD1 (5 bases). The CDR3 contains 13 residues. The V gene's germline CDR1 is KGHSH and CDR2 LQKENI. V lost 1 base to trimming and J lost 4 bases, with 7 bases between them. The CDR3: CASSPQGSTEAFF. The DNA of the CDR3 is TGTGCCAGCTCACCACAGGGGAGCACTGAAGCTTTCTTT.

The chain employs TRBV25-1 and TRBJ2-7; 10 bases are a match to TRBD1. The CDR3 sequence is 16 residues long. V was clipped by 6 bases and J by 3 bases; unmatched bases: 11. CDR1 MGHDK and CDR2 SYGVNS come from the germline V gene. CDR3 nucleotide sequence: TGTGCCAGCAGAGGCGAAGGACAGGGGGGGTACTACGAGCAGTACTTC. Translated, it gives CASRGEGQGGYYEQYF.

This chain uses TRBV6-5 with TRBJ2-4; 7 bases line up with TRBD1. Germline assignment: CDR1 MNHEY and CDR2 SVGAGI. The CDR3 totals 14 residues. V lost 6 bases to trimming and J lost 4 bases; unmatched junction nucleotides: 6. CDR3 sequence (DNA): TGTGCCAGCAGAGACAACAGGGGTAAAAACATTCAGTACTTC. It translates to CASRDNRGKNIQYF.

This clone was counted between two and nine times. The chain carries TRBV28 and TRBJ1-2; a weak D match, TRBD1 (6 bases). The CDR3 has 13 amino acids. The germline gives CDR1 MDHEN, CDR2 SYDVKM. V lost 6 bases, J lost 4 bases, and 12 bases lay in between. In nucleotides, the CDR3 is TGTGCCAGCAGACCCACAGGGTTCTATGGCTACACCTTC. Residues: CASRPTGFYGYTF.